These 28 T cell receptor beta chains came from one sample sequenced in a study of T cell responses to AZD1222 COVID-19 vaccine. Some clones are missing from TCRdb's copy, which holds only in-frame ones; the method was immunoSEQ multiplex PCR. Here the sample spans around 88,000 clones, 70% to 90% being singletons. Sequencing was performed on peripheral blood, taken on day 0 of AZD1222 vaccination. These receptors were collected from an adult in good health.

The chain recombines TRBV24-1 with TRBJ2-2; 8 bases are shared with TRBD2. CDR1 KGHDR and CDR2 SFDVKD come from the germline V gene. Unmatched junction bases numbered 11, after V lost 2 bases and J lost 1 base. The CDR3 contains 19 residues. CDR3 sequence: CATSDSPSGPFVNTGELFF. CDR3 coding DNA: TGTGCCACCAGTGATTCTCCTAGCGGGCCATTTGTGAACACCGGGGAGCTGTTTTTT.

This sequence joins TRBV2 and TRBJ2-7, with 7 positions matching TRBD1. The V gene end was trimmed by 7 bases and the J gene end by 3 bases; junction bases not matched to a gene: 9. The CDR3 consists of 14 residues. Germline V gene data show CDR1 as SNHLY and CDR2 as FYNNEI. The chain's CDR3 is CASIPGQLNYEQYF. The CDR3 DNA sequence: TGTGCCAGCATCCCGGGACAGCTTAACTACGAGCAGTACTTC.

This chain connects TRBV21-1 to TRBJ1-5; the DNA was not used to check the table's D call, TRBD1. TRBV21-1 is reported as a pseudogene. The CDR3 loop spans 13 amino acids. The CDR3 DNA reads TGTGCCAGCAGCGCACAGGGGGCCCAGCCCCAGCATTTT. Translating it yields CASSAQGAQPQHF.

The rearrangement links TRBV28 to TRBJ2-7, with a possible D match to TRBD1 (6 bases). The length of the CDR3 is 13 residues. V lost 2 bases to trimming and J lost 7 bases, with 12 bases between them. Germline CDR1 reads MDHEN; CDR2 reads SYDVKM. CDR3: CASSLPQGREQYF. CDR3 DNA sequence: TGTGCCAGCAGTTTACCCCAGGGGCGGGAGCAGTACTTC.

The chain uses TRBV28 and TRBJ2-1; D may match TRBD1 or TRBD2 (5 bases each). The CDR3 covers 12 residues. V was shortened by 3 bases and J by 7 bases, with 7 bases between the two germline ends. Germline V gives CDR1 MDHEN, CDR2 SYDVKM. The CDR3 nucleotides read TGTGCCAGCAGTTTCGAGGGGAATGAGCAGTTCTTC. Translating it yields CASSFEGNEQFF.

CDR3 in amino acids: CASSNRDRVNSGANVLTF. The CDR3 DNA reads as TGTGCCAGCAGCAACCGGGACAGGGTTAACTCTGGGGCCAACGTCCTGACTTTC. The V call is TRBV7-9, the J call TRBJ2-6; 9 bases are a match to TRBD1. The CDR3 length is 18 residues. Per the germline V gene, CDR1 is SEHNR and CDR2 is FQNEAQ (reference sequence). J lost 0 bases, V lost 5 bases, and 8 bases had no gene match.

The chain uses TRBV19 and TRBJ2-7; D is ambiguous. The CDR3 length is 12 residues. In germline, CDR1 is LNHDA, CDR2 SQIVND (reference sequence). Trimming pared 7 bases from V and 3 bases from J, leaving 10 bases between. Written as DNA, the CDR3 is TGTGCCAGTAACGGTGACGGCTACGAGCAGTACTTC. Its translation is CASNGDGYEQYF.

The gene calls are TRBV18 and TRBJ2-5; TRBD2 matches at 11 bases. V shed 1 base, J shed 2 bases, and the junction held 6 bases outside the gene matches. The germline V gene has CDR1 KGHSH and CDR2 LQKENI. The CDR3 has 17 residues. The CDR3: CASSPLPSGRLQETQYF. The CDR3 coding sequence is TGTGCCAGCTCACCACTTCCTAGCGGGAGGTTACAAGAGACCCAGTACTTC.

The rearrangement links TRBV5-1 to TRBJ1-1, with D uncertain. V was trimmed by 0 bases and J by 6 bases, leaving 12 bases between them. The CDR3 is 14 amino acids. Germline lookup yields CDR1 SGHRS and CDR2 YFSETQ. The CDR3 loop is CASSLGQLGAEAFF. The CDR3 coding sequence is TGCGCCAGCAGCTTGGGGCAACTGGGCGCTGAAGCTTTCTTT.

This sequence joins TRBV5-4 and TRBJ1-6; D is ambiguous. Germline CDR1 SGHNT, CDR2 YYREEE (reference sequence). CDR3 size: 12 residues. The germline V and J ends were trimmed by 4 bases and 7 bases, with 6 bases remaining between them. This CDR3 reads CASSTPNSPLHF. CDR3 nucleotides: TGTGCCAGCAGCACCCCCAATTCACCCCTCCACTTT.

This clone was detected only a few times. The rearrangement uses TRBV6-5 and TRBJ2-3; 8 nucleotides match TRBD2. The CDR3 runs 15 residues. Per germline, CDR1 MNHEY and CDR2 SVGAGI. V lost 6 bases, J lost 2 bases, and 7 bases stayed unmatched. CDR3 sequence reads: CASRGLGAYTDTQYF. DNA for the CDR3: TGTGCCAGCAGGGGACTAGGGGCATACACAGATACGCAGTATTTT.

The rearrangement uses TRBV19 and TRBJ1-3; D unresolved. Germline V gene sequence: CDR1 LNHDA, CDR2 SQIVND (reference sequence). Trimming removed 5 bases at V and 0 bases at J, with 5 bases between. CDR3 length equals 13 residues. The CDR3 DNA reads TGTGCCAGTAGTGCCACCTCTGGAAACACCATATATTTT. Translated, it gives CASSATSGNTIYF.

The chain recombines TRBV4-3 with TRBJ2-6; no reliable D call. Trimming removed 0 bases from V and 0 bases from J, with 6 bases in between. CDR1 is LGHNA and CDR2 is YSLEER in the germline V gene. The CDR3 runs to 16 residues. CDR3 DNA: TGCGCCAGCAGCCAAGAGTTCGGCTCTGGGGCCAACGTCCTGACTTTC. Amino acids: CASSQEFGSGANVLTF.

The CDR3 region has the DNA TGTGCCAGCAGTTTAGGGGCCACCGGGGAGCTGTTTTTT. Amino acids: CASSLGATGELFF. The V and J genes are TRBV27 and TRBJ2-2; possible D gene TRBD1, 5 bases. This CDR3 comprises 13 residues. The V and J ends lost 2 bases and 4 bases respectively, with 5 bases between them. Per the germline V gene, CDR1 is MNHEY and CDR2 is SMNVEV (reference sequence).

This chain joins TRBV7-9 and TRBJ2-7; 11 nucleotides line up with TRBD2. Trimming at V came to 4 bases and at J to 0 bases, leaving 2 bases not matched to a gene. The CDR3 loop spans 15 amino acids. Germline V gene sequence: CDR1 SEHNR, CDR2 FQNEAQ (reference sequence). The CDR3 DNA sequence: TGTGCCAGCAGCTGGGGACTAGCGGCCTCCTACGAGCAGTACTTC. It codes for CASSWGLAASYEQYF.

A word on this clone: One end of the junction is discordant with germline, which a read error may explain. The V gene is TRBV7-2, the J gene TRBJ2-6, with 8 bases matching TRBD1. CDR1 SGHTA and CDR2 FQGNSA come from the germline V gene. The CDR3 spans 19 residues. As DNA, the CDR3 is TGTGCCATCAGCTTAGTACCCAGGGGGCTGGGGTCTGGGGCCAACGTCCTGACTTTC. Protein sequence: CAISLVPRGLGSGANVLTF.

This clone was picked up one time. This chain uses TRBV2 with TRBJ1-1; D uncertain. The CDR3 runs to 12 residues. Per the germline V gene, CDR1 is SNHLY and CDR2 is FYNNEI. The V end lost 0 bases, the J end lost 10 bases, and 9 bases lay between the germline ends. The CDR3 sequence: CASSEARWGAFF. In DNA form, the CDR3 reads TGTGCCAGCAGTGAAGCAAGGTGGGGAGCTTTCTTT.

The count of this clone is one. The chain joins TRBV21-1 to TRBJ2-2; no DNA check was done on the table's D call, TRBD1. TRBV21-1 corresponds to a pseudogene. CDR3 length equals 19 residues. The CDR3 DNA sequence: TGTGCCAGCAGCAAAGCGCATCCCGGGACAGGGGTCGACACCGGGGAGCTGTTTTTT. It specifies CASSKAHPGTGVDTGELFF.

This chain connects TRBV7-3 to TRBJ2-1, with 7 bases lining up with TRBD2. V gave up 2 bases and J gave up 0 bases; unmatched junction bases: 7. CDR3 length: 17 residues. Germline V gene lookup returns CDR1 SGHTA and CDR2 FQGTGA. Here the CDR3 DNA reads TGTGCCAGCAGCTTAGCGGGAGCCCCTAGCTCCTACAATGAGCAGTTCTTC. This sequence encodes CASSLAGAPSSYNEQFF.

The chain links TRBV7-2 to TRBJ2-7; a weak D match, TRBD1 (9 bases). The V gene's germline CDR1 is SGHTA and CDR2 FQGNSA. V was cut by 3 bases and J by 3 bases, with 18 bases left in between. CDR3 length equals 16 residues. The CDR3 region is CASSFNSGTGNYEQYF. DNA for the CDR3: TGTGCCAGCAGCTTTAATAGCGGGACAGGGAACTACGAGCAGTACTTC.

Here the CDR3 reads CASSLASRPETQYF. DNA for the CDR3: TGTGCCAGCAGTTTAGCCTCACGACCGGAGACCCAGTACTTC. The V gene is TRBV28, the J gene TRBJ2-5; D gene ambiguous. V lost 2 bases and J lost 5, with 12 bases in between. Looked up from germline, CDR1 is MDHEN and CDR2 is SYDVKM. CDR3 length equals 14 residues.

Turning to this clone: One end of the junction fails to match germline, which may point to a read error. The J gene is TRBJ2-2, the V gene TRBV7-3; 7 bases map to TRBD2. Per germline, CDR1 SGHTA and CDR2 FQGTGA. This CDR3 region has 15 residues. CDR3 sequence (DNA): TGTGCCAGCAGCCGGGACTACGCCAACACTGGGGAGCTGTTTTTT. It is translated as CASSRDYANTGELFF.

In the case of this clone: One end of the junction does not line up with germline, which may come from a read error. The chain has TRBV7-7 and TRBJ2-5; D might be TRBD1 or TRBD2, each matching 5 bases. This CDR3 comprises 15 residues. CDR1 and CDR2 (germline): SSHAT, FNYEAQ (reference sequence). CDR3 in amino acids: CASSLSVGTGWTQYF. The CDR3 DNA reads TGTGCTAGCAGCTTAAGTGTTGGGACCGGGTGGACCCAGTACTTC.

This sequence joins TRBV2 and TRBJ1-1, with a possible D match to TRBD1 (5 bases). CDR3 length equals 15 residues. The V end lost 3 bases, the J end lost 7 bases, and 18 bases lay between the germline ends. Germline V gene lookup returns CDR1 SNHLY and CDR2 FYNNEI. The CDR3 sequence: CASSDFMQGMDEAFF. CDR3 nucleotide sequence: TGTGCCAGCAGTGATTTCATGCAGGGTATGGATGAAGCTTTCTTT.

This clone came up once. This chain joins TRBV28 and TRBJ1-1; D possibly corresponds to TRBD1 (5 bases). Germline CDR1 and CDR2: MDHEN and SYDVKM. The CDR3 totals 18 residues. Trimming left V 1 base short and J 5 bases short, with 23 bases between. CDR3 protein: CASSLYTHGMGEGTEAFF. The CDR3 DNA is TGTGCCAGCAGTTTATACACCCATGGAATGGGGGAAGGAACTGAAGCTTTCTTT.

The chain employs TRBV11-3 and TRBJ2-1; the match to TRBD2 covers 7 bases. Looked up from germline, CDR1 is SGHNT and CDR2 is YENEEA. CDR3 length equals 15 residues. V gave up 0 bases and J gave up 5 bases; unmatched junction bases: 4. The CDR3 reads CASSLEPSGDNEQFF. CDR3 coding DNA: TGTGCCAGCAGCTTAGAGCCCAGCGGGGACAATGAGCAGTTCTTC.

The V and J genes are TRBV5-1 and TRBJ2-1; D is undetermined. Trimming cost V 1 base and J 0 bases, with 8 bases left between them. This CDR3 comprises 15 residues. Per germline, CDR1 SGHRS and CDR2 YFSETQ. CDR3 DNA: TGCGCCAGCAGCTTGAGTCAGGCCTCCTACAATGAGCAGTTCTTC. Protein: CASSLSQASYNEQFF.

This sequence joins TRBV5-4 and TRBJ2-5, with 14 bases fitting TRBD2. This CDR3 is built from 16 residues. With 3 bases clipped from V and 2 bases from J, the junction kept 3 bases outside the gene matches. CDR1 is SGHNT, CDR2 YYREEE, per germline (reference sequence). In DNA, the CDR3 is TGTGCCAGCAGCTGGGGACTAGCGGGAGTACAAGAGACCCAGTACTTC. Translating gives CASSWGLAGVQETQYF. Drawing the rest from reference TRBV5-4 and TRBJ2-5, the complete variable domain is ETGVTQSPTHLIKTRGQQVTLRCSSQSGHNTVSWYQQALGQGPQFIFQYYREEENGRGNFPPRFSGLQFPNYSSELNVNALELDDSALYLCASSWGLAGVQETQYFGPGTRLLVL.